This T cell receptor (beta chain) was found in a study of CD8 T cells in ankylosing spondylitis. From the 5' RACE reads, TCRdb called clonotypes with MiXCR, one entry per CDR3 protein. The sample records over 60,000 distinct CDR3 sequences, 5.3% being singletons. This clonotype was picked up many times. V lost 4 bases and J 5 bases, leaving 22 bases between the germline ends. CDR3 length: 17 residues. In germline, CDR1 is SNHLY, CDR2 FYNNEI. The chain links TRBV2 to TRBJ2-3; either TRBD1 or TRBD2 may fit D (5 bases each). The receptor comes from a male donor with ankylosing spondylitis or in good health (not recorded which). The sequenced material came from blood, either unsorted or a sorted T cell fraction (not recorded which). CDR3 sequence reads: CASSVEREGPGKDTQYF. Here the CDR3 DNA reads TGTGCCAGCAGTGTCGAACGCGAGGGGCCCGGGAAAGATACGCAGTATTTT.